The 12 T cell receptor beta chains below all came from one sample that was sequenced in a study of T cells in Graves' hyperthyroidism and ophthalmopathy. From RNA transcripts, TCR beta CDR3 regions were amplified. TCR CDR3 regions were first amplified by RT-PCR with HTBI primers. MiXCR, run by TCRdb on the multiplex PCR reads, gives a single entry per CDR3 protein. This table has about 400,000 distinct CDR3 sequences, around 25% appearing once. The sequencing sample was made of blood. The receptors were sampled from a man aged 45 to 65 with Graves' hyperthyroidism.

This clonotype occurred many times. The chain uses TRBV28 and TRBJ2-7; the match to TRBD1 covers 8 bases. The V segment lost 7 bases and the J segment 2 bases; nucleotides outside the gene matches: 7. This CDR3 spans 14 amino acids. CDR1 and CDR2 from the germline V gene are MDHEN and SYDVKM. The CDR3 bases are TGTGCCAGCACCAGAGGACAGGGCACCTACGAGCAGTACTTC. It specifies CASTRGQGTYEQYF.

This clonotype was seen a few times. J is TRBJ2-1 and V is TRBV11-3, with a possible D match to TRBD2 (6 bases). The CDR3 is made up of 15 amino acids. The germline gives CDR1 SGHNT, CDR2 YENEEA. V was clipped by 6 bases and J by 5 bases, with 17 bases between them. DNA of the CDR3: TGTGCCAGCAGTATTCATAGCGGTCGGAACAATGAGCAGTTCTTC. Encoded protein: CASSIHSGRNNEQFF.

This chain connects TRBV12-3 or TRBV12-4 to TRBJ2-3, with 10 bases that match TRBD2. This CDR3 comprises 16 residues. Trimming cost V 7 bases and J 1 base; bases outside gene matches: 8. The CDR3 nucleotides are TGTGCCAGCACCCCTAGCGGGAGCCCTCGCACAGATACGCAGTATTTT. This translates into CASTPSGSPRTDTQYF.

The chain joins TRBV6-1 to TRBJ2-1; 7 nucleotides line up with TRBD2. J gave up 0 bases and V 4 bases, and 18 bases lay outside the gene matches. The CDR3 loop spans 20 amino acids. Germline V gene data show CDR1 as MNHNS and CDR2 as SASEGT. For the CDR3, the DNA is TGTGCCAGCAGTGGGTCTAGCGGAGTAAGACCCTCTAGCTCCTACAATGAGCAGTTCTTC. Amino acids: CASSGSSGVRPSSSYNEQFF.

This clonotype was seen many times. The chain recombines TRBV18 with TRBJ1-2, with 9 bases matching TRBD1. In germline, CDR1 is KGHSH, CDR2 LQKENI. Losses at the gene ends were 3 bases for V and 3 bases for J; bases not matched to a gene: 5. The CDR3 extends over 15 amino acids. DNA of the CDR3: TGTGCCAGCTCACCCCGGACAGGGGTGGACTATGGCTACACCTTC. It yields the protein CASSPRTGVDYGYTF.

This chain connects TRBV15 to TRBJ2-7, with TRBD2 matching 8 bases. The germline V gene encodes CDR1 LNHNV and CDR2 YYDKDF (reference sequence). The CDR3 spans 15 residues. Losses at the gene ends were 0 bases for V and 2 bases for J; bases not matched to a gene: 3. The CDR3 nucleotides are TGTGCCACCAGCAGAGATCCGGGGGGGGCCTACGAGCAGTACTTC. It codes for CATSRDPGGAYEQYF.

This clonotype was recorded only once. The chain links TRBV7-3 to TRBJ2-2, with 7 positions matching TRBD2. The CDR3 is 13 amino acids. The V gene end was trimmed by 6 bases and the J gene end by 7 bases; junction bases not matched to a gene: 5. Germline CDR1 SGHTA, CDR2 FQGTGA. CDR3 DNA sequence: TGTGCCAGCAGTAAGGGGAGGGTCGGGGAGCTGTTTTTT. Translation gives CASSKGRVGELFF.

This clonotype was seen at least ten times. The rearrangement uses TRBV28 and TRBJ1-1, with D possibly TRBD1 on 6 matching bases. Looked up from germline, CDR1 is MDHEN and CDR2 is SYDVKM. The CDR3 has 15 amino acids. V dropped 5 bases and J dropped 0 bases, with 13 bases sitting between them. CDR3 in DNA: TGTGCCAGCAGTCCGGAGGGGGAGGTGAACACTGAAGCTTTCTTT. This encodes CASSPEGEVNTEAFF.

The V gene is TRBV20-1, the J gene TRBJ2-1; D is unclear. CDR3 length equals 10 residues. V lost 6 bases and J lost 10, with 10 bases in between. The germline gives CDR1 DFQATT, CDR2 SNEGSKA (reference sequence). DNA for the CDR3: TGCAGTGCAGCTAGGGTCGAGCAGTTCTTC. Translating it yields CSAARVEQFF.

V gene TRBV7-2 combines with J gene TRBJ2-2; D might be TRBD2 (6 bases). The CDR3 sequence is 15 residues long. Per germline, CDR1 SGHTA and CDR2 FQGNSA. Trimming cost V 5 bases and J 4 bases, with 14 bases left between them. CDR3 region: CASSRGGTSTGELFF. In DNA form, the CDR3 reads TGTGCCAGCAGCAGGGGCGGGACGTCCACCGGGGAGCTGTTTTTT.

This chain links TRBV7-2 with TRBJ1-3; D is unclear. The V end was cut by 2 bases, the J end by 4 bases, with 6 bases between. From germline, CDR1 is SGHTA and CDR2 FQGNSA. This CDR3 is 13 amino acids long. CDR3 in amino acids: CASSLSWGNTIYF. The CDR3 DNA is TGTGCCAGCAGCTTATCATGGGGAAACACCATATATTTT.

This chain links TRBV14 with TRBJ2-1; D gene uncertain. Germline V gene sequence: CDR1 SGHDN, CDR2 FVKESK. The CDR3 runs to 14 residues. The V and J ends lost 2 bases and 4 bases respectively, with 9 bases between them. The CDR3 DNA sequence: TGTGCCAGCAGCCAATCCGGGCTATACAATGAGCAGTTCTTC. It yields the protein CASSQSGLYNEQFF.